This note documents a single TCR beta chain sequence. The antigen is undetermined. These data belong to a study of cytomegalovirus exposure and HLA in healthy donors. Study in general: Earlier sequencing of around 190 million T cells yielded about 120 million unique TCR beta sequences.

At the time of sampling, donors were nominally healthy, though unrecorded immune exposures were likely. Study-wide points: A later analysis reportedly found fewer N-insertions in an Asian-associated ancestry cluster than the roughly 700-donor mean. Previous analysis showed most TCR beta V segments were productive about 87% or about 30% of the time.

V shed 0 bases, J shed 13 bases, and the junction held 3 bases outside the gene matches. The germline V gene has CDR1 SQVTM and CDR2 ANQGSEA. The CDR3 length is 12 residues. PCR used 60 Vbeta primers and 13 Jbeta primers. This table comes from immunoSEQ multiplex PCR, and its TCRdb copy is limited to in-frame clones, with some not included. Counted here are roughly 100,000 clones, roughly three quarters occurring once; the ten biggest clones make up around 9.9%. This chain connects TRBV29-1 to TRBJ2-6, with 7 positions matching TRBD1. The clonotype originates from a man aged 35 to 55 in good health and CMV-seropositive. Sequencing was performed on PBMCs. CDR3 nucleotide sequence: TGCAGCGTTGAAGAAGGGGGACAGGTCCTGACTTTC. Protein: CSVEEGGQVLTF. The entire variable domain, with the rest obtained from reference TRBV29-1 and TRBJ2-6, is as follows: SAVISQKPSRDICQRGTSLTIQCQVDSQVTMMFWYRQQPGQSLTLIATANQGSEATYESGFVIDKFPISRPNLTFSTLTVSNMSPEDSSIYLCSVEEGGQVLTFGAGSRLTVL.